A selection of T cell receptor beta chains follows, all from one sample in a study of T cell repertoires in ileal Crohn's disease. The assay was immunoSEQ multiplex PCR, and TCRdb's table has in-frame clones only and misses some. The sample carries over 4,500 clones, approximately 72% recorded once. Sequenced sample: ileal tissue. The receptors were gathered from an adult with Crohn's disease. The conserved cysteine and the conserved F or W are not part of the CDR3 here. Clone size is stated in some rows and not others, as once, few, many or a class when expanded.

TRBJ1-6 - TRBV14 ASSLRRGKGSPLH
TRBJ2-5 few TRBV12-2 ASRLEGGVGLPLETQY
TRBJ1-5 - TRBV7-8 ASSLNRGENQPQH
TRBJ2-1 - TRBV2 ASSDGTSGYNEQF
TRBJ1-6 - TRBV11-2 ASRAQGVNSPLH
TRBJ1-2 few TRBV5-4 ASRPGTDYGYT
TRBJ2-3 few TRBV9 ASSPVSDTQY
- - TRBV6-6 ASSYSRASGSYEQY
TRBJ2-3 few TRBV11-2 ASSAGQGISDTQY
TRBJ1-3 - TRBV7-9 ASSLEVSGSSGNTIY
TRBJ2-7 - TRBV5-4 ASSEGTSGRAED
TRBJ2-1 - TRBV5-1 ASSRAPGGSGEQF
TRBJ1-1 - TRBV7-3 ASSYGTFTEAF